This T cell receptor beta chain was observed in a study of blood T cell repertoires in COVID-19. Study at large: T cells, B-cell-depleted T cells, or PBMCs provided the cDNA or gDNA that served as material.

The CDR3 is made up of 15 amino acids. The germline gives CDR1 SGDLS, CDR2 YYNGEE. Deletions cut 2 bases from V and 2 bases from J, with 8 bases between. One Seattle source followed patients from active infection through their disease course. Original methodology: Estimation of nucleated cell counts was performed using reference gene primer amplification. Using immunoSEQ multiplex PCR, the repertoire was profiled, and TCRdb retains in-frame clones only, with some absent. V and J calls and clone size follow that table, whereas D and trimming were derived from the DNA. This repertoire shows some 120,000 clones, more than 90% found once; its top ten account for around 4.6%.

This sequence was found in a man in his 60s with COVID-19, enrolled during active disease. Specimen: peripheral blood. The V gene is TRBV9, the J gene TRBJ2-6; D is perhaps TRBD2 (6 bases). The CDR3 here is CASSVEGTGANVLTF. The CDR3 DNA follows: TGTGCCAGCAGCGTGGAGGGGACTGGGGCCAACGTCCTGACTTTC.